This T cell receptor (beta chain) was obtained from a study of Ad26.COV2.S vaccination and SARS-CoV-2 variants (dated by TCRdb to about 2021). Regarding the study in general: Donors in the vaccine arm were drawn from COV1001, a phase I-IIa trial of Ad26.COV2.S in healthy adults that was multicentre, randomized, double-blind and placebo-controlled. Trial participants were randomized into five groups of five, in which low-dose or high-dose Ad26.COV2.S was given once or twice, or placebo was given on both occasions. A total of some 30 samples were included in the TCR-sequenced set, comprising around 19 Ad26.COV2.S vaccine recipients, 5 placebo recipients and 8 SARS-CoV-2 convalescent individuals. The specificity and breadth of SARS-CoV-2-reactive T cell receptors after Ad26.COV2.S vaccination were assessed by TCRbeta repertoire sequencing. Throughout the experiments and outcome assessment, investigators stayed blinded to trial group allocation. Ad26.COV2.S was given intramuscularly at 5x10^10 or 1x10^11 viral particles, as a single shot or as two shots 56 days apart. Overall study results and their limits: After vaccination, substantial breadth of spike-specific CD8+ and CD4+ T cell responses was reported. Comparable non-spike TCR breadth was observed between vaccine and placebo recipients, consistent with only spike being contained in the vaccine. The study lacked the statistical power to compare responses across vaccine doses or regimens. According to the authors, total T cell responses may have been underestimated by the TCR breadth and depth analyses. Ad26.COV2.S recipients had higher spike-specific TCR breadth than placebo recipients (P = 0.0014).

Comments on this clone: Its antigen has not been determined. No per-base quality is available; no much larger clone lies one base away.

The meaning of the sample's treatment or condition label: 19 received Ad26.COV2.S at low or high dose, single or two shots; roughly five received placebo; per-sample allocation not given. Repertoires of vaccine and placebo recipients were sequenced from samples collected on day 63 after the first injection. Between 29 July and 7 August 2020, Cohort 1b enrolled fewer than 30 adults aged 18-55 years at one site in Boston, USA. Ad26.COV2.S was a replication-incompetent adenovirus type 26 vector expressing a prefusion-stabilized SARS-CoV-2 spike protein from the original Wuhan strain. V trim: 5 bases; J trim: 6 bases; unmatched bases: 10. The germline V gene (reference sequence) gives CDR1 as MNHNY and CDR2 as SVGAGI. Its CDR3 holds 15 amino acids, cysteine through phenylalanine. Solely the CDR3 DNA is kept, with 45 bases framed from the first base. TCRbeta CDR3 regions were sequenced with the immunoSEQ Assay. After extraction, genomic DNA underwent amplification by bias-controlled multiplex PCR, followed by high-throughput sequencing. Concerning the study's data processing: To quantify the absolute abundance of each unique TCRbeta CDR3 region, sequences were collapsed and filtered. Usable DNA was measured by amplifying reference genes present in all nucleated cells, and TCRbeta template counts were normalized to that usable DNA to estimate T cell fraction. Repertoire TCRs were annotated as SARS-CoV-2-specific by exact matching of V gene, CDR3 amino acid sequence and J gene to a known reactive TCR set. MIRA supplied the reference SARS-CoV-2 TCR set, which was filtered for enrichment in COVID-19-positive ImmuneCODE repertoires so that public or cross-reactive TCRs were removed. Using the MIRA antigens, annotated TCRs were further analysed by specific ORF or by position within an ORF. Depth was the summed frequency of annotated unique rearrangements, while breadth was defined as annotated unique rearrangements over total unique productive rearrangements. Two-sided Wilcoxon rank-sum tests were used to compare TCR breadth between groups. In its TCRdb copy, this immuneACCESS table keeps in-frame sequences only and misses some clones. Where compared with another copy, unresolved V genes explain less than half of these, and the others have no known cause. V and J calls and clone size come straight from that table; D and trimming were deduced from the DNA. The sample includes about 390,000 clones, with approximately 90% observed a single time. The top ten clonotypes cover roughly 1.7% of the sample.

The receptor was isolated from a person aged 18 to 65 who received the Ad26.COV2.S COVID-19 vaccine or a placebo. The input for sequencing was peripheral blood, taken in a trial of Ad26.COV2.S vaccine versus placebo. The receptor chain draws on TRBV6-6 and TRBJ2-5; TRBD2 lines up with 9 middle nucleotides. The CDR3 protein is CASSDGRGGPKTQYF. The nucleotides are TGTGCCAGCAGTGATGGGCGGGGGGGCCCGAAGACCCAGTACTTC.